The T cell receptor beta chain under discussion was sequenced for a study of blood T cell repertoires in COVID-19 (TCRdb year 2020). Context from the whole study: Collaborator samples came from the United States, Italy and Spain and covered acute and convalescent phases of COVID-19. Where HLA class I and class II types were available, the types were taken from metadata supplied by the sample provider, not from assay-based typing. The dataset comprised deeply sampled blood TCRbeta repertoires from subjects exposed to, actively infected with, or recovered from COVID-19. Sample metadata almost always included a de-identified subject ID, COVID-19 status, age in years and sex. The samples were drawn from two sources: the first 160 participants of the ongoing ImmuneRACE study, and fewer than 1,500 subjects contributed by 6 global collaborators. The material from the prospective study consisted of cDNA or gDNA derived from T cells, B-cell-depleted T cells, or PBMCs. A freely available public database, intended as a resource for researchers studying the immune response to SARS-CoV-2, is where the repertoires were released.

The V and J ends are trimmed by 5 bases and 2 bases, leaving 5 bases between them. Taken from the germline V gene (reference sequence), the CDR1 and CDR2 loops are MNHEY and SMNVEV. The CDR3 covers 12 residues, taking in both the cysteine and the phenylalanine. This entry keeps only the CDR3 DNA: 36 bases, framed from base 1. As for this clone: Which antigen it targets is not known. No clone much larger than this one lies a single base away; base qualities are absent. Within the sample, other DNA sequences also encode this same CDR3.

TCRbeta CDR3 regions were amplified from genomic DNA using the immunoSEQ Assay, a bias-controlled multiplex PCR. The authors' pipeline ran thus. The number of nucleated cells in each sample was estimated by amplification of reference gene primers within the assay. To quantify the absolute abundance of each unique TCRbeta CDR3 rearrangement, sequence reads were collapsed and filtered. For each sample, productive Simpson clonality was calculated as the square root of Simpson's diversity index across productive rearrangements. The table was pulled from immuneACCESS by TCRdb, which kept in-frame rearrangements only. Such tables lose some clones; where checked, under half of the loss comes from unresolved V genes, and the rest has no known cause. The V and J calls and the clone size are those of that table, but D and trimming were determined from the DNA. The sample records a few hundred thousand clones, around 91% of which are singletons. The leading ten clones occupy about 1% of the sample.

Overall results and qualifications from the work: How much clinical and demographic metadata was included differed by source and by participant, and the metadata was provided uncurated.

Participants in the prospective study were enrolled through a virtual design, were aged roughly 18 to 100 years, and lived in approximately 25 United States geographic areas. In the prospective study, cohorts were assigned on the basis of participant-reported clinical history obtained from a screening survey and a study questionnaire. Recovered participants in ImmuneRACE Cohort 3 were defined as having two consecutive negative NP/OP PCR tests, clearance from a healthcare professional, or resolution of symptoms. Each participant in the prospective study had whole blood, serum and a nasopharyngeal or oropharyngeal swab collected by mobile phlebotomists. Participants in the prospective study had the option to provide additional blood draws and questionnaires over an approximately two-month period. Blood samples from the prospective study were shipped frozen or at room temperature prior to DNA extraction.

Sequencing was done on a sample of PBMCs or T cells enriched from blood (not recorded which). This TCR was sampled from a young man who had recovered from COVID-19. The V gene is TRBV27 and the J gene is TRBJ2-3, with no D gene named confidently. The CDR3 sequence is CASSTLTDTQYF. The DNA sequence follows: TGTGCCAGCAGTACTCTCACAGATACGCAGTATTTT.